Listed below are T cell receptor beta chains from one sample, sequenced in a study of T cell responses to AZD1222 COVID-19 vaccine. Here immunoSEQ multiplex PCR was the method, and the copy in TCRdb shows in-frame clones only, minus some. The sample comprises 100,000 to 140,000 clones, 85% to 95% of which are singletons, and less than 7.5% rests with the top ten. This specimen consisted of peripheral blood, obtained 28 days after the second AZD1222 dose. The receptor set was obtained from an adult who received the AZD1222 COVID-19 vaccine. The CDR3 runs from the conserved cysteine through the conserved F or W. D genes are given only for firm matches. The size entry is marked missing in some rows and otherwise reads once, few, many or a size class.

clone_size: .; v_call: TRBV5-8; j_call: TRBJ1-3; d_call: .; cdr3_aa: CASIRRGFSGNTIYF; cdr3_nt: TGTGCCAGCATTCGCAGGGGTTTCTCTGGAAACACCATATATTTT
clone_size: .; v_call: TRBV6-5; j_call: TRBJ2-7; d_call: TRBD1; cdr3_aa: CASSYSLTGVSYEQYF; cdr3_nt: TGTGCCAGCAGTTACTCTCTCACAGGGGTAAGCTACGAGCAGTACTTC
clone_size: .; v_call: TRBV7-2; j_call: TRBJ2-2; d_call: .; cdr3_aa: CASSPRTARTGELFF; cdr3_nt: TGTGCCAGCAGCCCCCGGACAGCGAGGACCGGGGAGCTGTTTTTT
clone_size: .; v_call: TRBV5-1; j_call: TRBJ1-1; d_call: .; cdr3_aa: CASSLLPGAVTEAFF; cdr3_nt: TGCGCCAGCAGCTTGTTGCCAGGGGCGGTGACTGAAGCTTTCTTT
clone_size: .; v_call: TRBV25-1; j_call: TRBJ1-2; d_call: TRBD1; cdr3_aa: CASSDPIGQGEGYGYTF; cdr3_nt: TGTGCCAGCAGTGACCCCATTGGACAGGGAGAGGGCTATGGCTACACCTTC
clone_size: .; v_call: TRBV7-9; j_call: TRBJ2-1; d_call: TRBD1; cdr3_aa: CASSPQGVGDEQFF; cdr3_nt: TGTGCCAGCAGCCCGCAGGGGGTGGGGGATGAGCAGTTCTTC
clone_size: .; v_call: TRBV19; j_call: TRBJ1-2; d_call: .; cdr3_aa: CASSILTVDYGYTF; cdr3_nt: TGTGCCAGTAGTATCTTAACCGTGGACTATGGCTACACCTTC
clone_size: .; v_call: TRBV10-1; j_call: TRBJ1-2; d_call: .; cdr3_aa: CASRGINTF; cdr3_nt: TGCGCCAGCAGGGGGATTAACACCTTC
clone_size: .; v_call: TRBV5-1; j_call: TRBJ2-2; d_call: .; cdr3_aa: CASSLAPSGRSNTGELFF; cdr3_nt: TGCGCCAGCAGCTTGGCCCCATCTGGGCGTTCCAACACCGGGGAGCTGTTTTTT
clone_size: .; v_call: TRBV4-3; j_call: TRBJ1-1; d_call: .; cdr3_aa: CASSQLRGPAFF; cdr3_nt: TGCGCCAGCAGCCAACTGAGGGGTCCAGCTTTCTTT
clone_size: .; v_call: TRBV9; j_call: TRBJ2-7; d_call: .; cdr3_aa: CASSEGGAGYEQYF; cdr3_nt: TGTGCCAGCAGCGAGGGGGGGGCTGGCTACGAGCAGTACTTC
clone_size: .; v_call: TRBV7-9; j_call: TRBJ2-2; d_call: .; cdr3_aa: CASSLAGTAFTTGELFF; cdr3_nt: TGTGCCAGCAGCTTAGCGGGGACGGCTTTTACCACCGGGGAGCTGTTTTTT
clone_size: .; v_call: TRBV3-1/TRBV3-2; j_call: TRBJ1-6; d_call: .; cdr3_aa: CASSHSYWTANSPLHF; cdr3_nt: TGTGCCAGCAGCCACTCTTACTGGACAGCGAATTCACCCCTCCACTTT
clone_size: few; v_call: TRBV21-1; j_call: TRBJ2-2; d_call: .; cdr3_aa: CASSKGSQGANTGELFF; cdr3_nt: TGTGCCAGCAGCAAAGGGAGCCAGGGGGCGAACACCGGGGAGCTGTTTTTT
clone_size: .; v_call: TRBV6-5; j_call: TRBJ1-1; d_call: .; cdr3_aa: CASSYSISISNTEAFF; cdr3_nt: TGTGCCAGCAGTTACTCTATTAGCATCTCGAACACTGAAGCTTTCTTT
clone_size: .; v_call: TRBV4-3; j_call: TRBJ2-6; d_call: .; cdr3_aa: CASSQYGTVSGANVLTF; cdr3_nt: TGCGCCAGCAGCCAATACGGTACGGTCTCTGGGGCCAACGTCCTGACTTTC
clone_size: once; v_call: TRBV19; j_call: TRBJ2-7; d_call: TRBD2; cdr3_aa: CASSIGSGTSSYEQYF; cdr3_nt: TGTGCCAGTAGTATAGGGAGCGGGACTAGCTCCTACGAGCAGTACTTC
clone_size: .; v_call: TRBV28; j_call: TRBJ1-3; d_call: .; cdr3_aa: CASSYGGSRNTIYF; cdr3_nt: TGTGCCAGCAGTTACGGGGGGTCGAGAAACACCATATATTTT
clone_size: .; v_call: TRBV7-2; j_call: TRBJ2-1; d_call: .; cdr3_aa: CASSLAGPYNEQFF; cdr3_nt: TGTGCCAGCAGCTTAGCGGGTCCATACAATGAGCAGTTCTTC
clone_size: .; v_call: TRBV28; j_call: TRBJ2-2; d_call: TRBD1; cdr3_aa: CASSTPRTGSAGELFF; cdr3_nt: TGTGCCAGCAGTACTCCTCGGACAGGGAGCGCCGGGGAGCTGTTTTTT
clone_size: .; v_call: TRBV5-1; j_call: TRBJ2-7; d_call: .; cdr3_aa: CASSLAGADPDEQYF; cdr3_nt: TGCGCCAGCAGCTTGGCGGGGGCGGATCCCGACGAGCAGTACTTC
clone_size: .; v_call: TRBV30; j_call: TRBJ1-6; d_call: .; cdr3_aa: CAWSQYRSSYNSPLHF; cdr3_nt: TGTGCCTGGAGTCAATACAGGAGCTCCTATAATTCACCCCTCCACTTT
clone_size: .; v_call: TRBV2; j_call: TRBJ1-4; d_call: .; cdr3_aa: CASSFGSQSPEKLFF; cdr3_nt: TGTGCCAGCAGTTTTGGATCACAATCCCCCGAAAAACTGTTTTTT
clone_size: once; v_call: TRBV6-5; j_call: TRBJ1-3; d_call: .; cdr3_aa: CASSLGLLPGNTIYF; cdr3_nt: TGTGCCAGCAGCCTCGGACTTCTCCCAGGAAACACCATATATTTT
clone_size: .; v_call: TRBV11-2; j_call: TRBJ2-7; d_call: .; cdr3_aa: CASRFRDMREQYF; cdr3_nt: TGTGCCAGCAGATTCCGGGACATGAGGGAGCAGTACTTC
clone_size: .; v_call: TRBV19; j_call: TRBJ2-1; d_call: TRBD2; cdr3_aa: CASSLAGTSGRKGFGEQFF; cdr3_nt: TGTGCCAGTAGTTTGGCCGGGACTAGCGGGAGAAAGGGTTTCGGTGAGCAGTTCTTC
clone_size: once; v_call: TRBV19; j_call: TRBJ1-3; d_call: .; cdr3_aa: CASSIGRFSGNTIYF; cdr3_nt: TGTGCCAGTAGTATTGGTCGGTTCTCTGGAAACACCATATATTTT
clone_size: .; v_call: TRBV7-9; j_call: TRBJ2-7; d_call: .; cdr3_aa: CASSLVAPSSYYEQYF; cdr3_nt: TGTGCCAGCAGCTTAGTCGCCCCTAGCTCTTACTACGAGCAGTACTTC
clone_size: .; v_call: TRBV19; j_call: TRBJ1-3; d_call: .; cdr3_aa: CASSIGVWSSGNTIYF; cdr3_nt: TGTGCCAGTAGTATAGGAGTCTGGAGCTCTGGAAACACCATATATTTT
clone_size: .; v_call: TRBV6-5; j_call: TRBJ1-2; d_call: .; cdr3_aa: CASRDQANYGYTF; cdr3_nt: TGTGCCAGCAGGGACCAGGCTAACTATGGCTACACCTTC
clone_size: .; v_call: TRBV27; j_call: TRBJ2-1; d_call: .; cdr3_aa: CASSSRYNEQFF; cdr3_nt: TGTGCCAGCAGTTCTAGATACAATGAGCAGTTCTTC
clone_size: .; v_call: TRBV19; j_call: TRBJ1-3; d_call: TRBD1; cdr3_aa: CASSKGGNGNTIYF; cdr3_nt: TGTGCCAGTAGTAAAGGGGGCAATGGAAACACCATATATTTT
clone_size: .; v_call: TRBV6-5; j_call: TRBJ2-1; d_call: .; cdr3_aa: CAITFTRGHNEQFF; cdr3_nt: TGTGCCATCACTTTCACTAGGGGACACAATGAGCAGTTCTTC
clone_size: .; v_call: TRBV9; j_call: TRBJ2-3; d_call: TRBD2; cdr3_aa: CASSVSTSGVGTDTQYF; cdr3_nt: TGTGCCAGCAGCGTTTCGACTAGCGGGGTTGGCACAGATACGCAGTATTTT
clone_size: .; v_call: TRBV5-8; j_call: TRBJ2-5; d_call: TRBD2; cdr3_aa: CASALGGTKRTQYF; cdr3_nt: TGTGCCAGCGCTCTGGGGGGGACCAAGAGGACCCAGTACTTC
clone_size: once; v_call: TRBV5-8; j_call: TRBJ2-3; d_call: .; cdr3_aa: CASIPISGAKATDTQYF; cdr3_nt: TGTGCCAGCATCCCAATTTCGGGGGCGAAGGCCACGGATACGCAGTATTTT
clone_size: .; v_call: TRBV6-9; j_call: TRBJ2-7; d_call: .; cdr3_aa: CASSRPRDGGPHEQYF; cdr3_nt: TGTGCCAGCAGTCGACCCCGGGACGGGGGGCCTCACGAGCAGTACTTC
clone_size: .; v_call: TRBV30; j_call: TRBJ2-7; d_call: .; cdr3_aa: CAWSQGTYEQYF; cdr3_nt: TGTGCCTGGAGTCAGGGCACCTACGAGCAGTACTTC
clone_size: .; v_call: TRBV20-1; j_call: TRBJ2-7; d_call: TRBD2; cdr3_aa: CSACDSGRANEQYF; cdr3_nt: TGCAGTGCTTGTGATAGCGGGAGGGCTAACGAGCAGTACTTC
clone_size: .; v_call: TRBV7-2; j_call: TRBJ2-7; d_call: .; cdr3_aa: CASSLSYEQYF; cdr3_nt: TGTGCCAGCAGCTTATCATACGAGCAGTACTTC
clone_size: few; v_call: TRBV10-3; j_call: TRBJ1-2; d_call: TRBD1; cdr3_aa: CAISDNIGQGGHGYTF; cdr3_nt: TGTGCCATCAGTGACAACATCGGACAGGGGGGACATGGCTACACCTTC
clone_size: few; v_call: TRBV4-2; j_call: TRBJ1-6; d_call: .; cdr3_aa: CASSQGVRSYNSPLHF; cdr3_nt: TGTGCCAGCAGCCAAGGGGTGCGTTCCTATAATTCACCCCTCCACTTT
clone_size: few; v_call: TRBV5-6; j_call: TRBJ2-7; d_call: .; cdr3_aa: CASSLGDGVIPYEQYF; cdr3_nt: TGTGCCAGCAGCTTGGGGGACGGAGTAATCCCCTACGAGCAGTACTTC
clone_size: .; v_call: TRBV6-5; j_call: TRBJ1-4; d_call: .; cdr3_aa: CASTKDPGAGEKLFF; cdr3_nt: TGTGCCAGCACTAAAGATCCGGGGGCAGGGGAAAAACTGTTTTTT
clone_size: .; v_call: TRBV7-9; j_call: TRBJ1-2; d_call: .; cdr3_aa: CASRNMWGYTF; cdr3_nt: TGTGCCAGCAGAAATATGTGGGGCTACACCTTC
clone_size: .; v_call: TRBV10-3; j_call: TRBJ2-5; d_call: .; cdr3_aa: CAIRGPQETQYF; cdr3_nt: TGTGCCATCAGGGGTCCGCAAGAGACCCAGTACTTC
clone_size: once; v_call: TRBV5-6; j_call: TRBJ2-3; d_call: .; cdr3_aa: CASSLRPQTQYF; cdr3_nt: TGTGCCAGCAGCTTGAGGCCCCAAACGCAGTATTTT
clone_size: .; v_call: TRBV4-1; j_call: TRBJ1-1; d_call: TRBD1; cdr3_aa: CASSGTGIEVTEAFF; cdr3_nt: TGCGCCAGCAGCGGGACAGGGATCGAGGTGACTGAAGCTTTCTTT
clone_size: .; v_call: TRBV28; j_call: TRBJ2-4; d_call: TRBD1; cdr3_aa: CASSGQGFLAKNIQYF; cdr3_nt: TGTGCCAGCAGTGGACAGGGGTTCCTAGCCAAAAACATTCAGTACTTC
clone_size: once; v_call: TRBV30; j_call: TRBJ1-1; d_call: TRBD1; cdr3_aa: CAWKAWTGRGSTEAFF; cdr3_nt: TGTGCCTGGAAAGCCTGGACAGGGAGGGGGAGCACTGAAGCTTTCTTT
clone_size: .; v_call: TRBV27; j_call: TRBJ2-5; d_call: TRBD2; cdr3_aa: CASRSGGRETQYF; cdr3_nt: TGTGCCAGCAGGAGCGGGGGGCGGGAGACCCAGTACTTC
clone_size: .; v_call: TRBV28; j_call: TRBJ1-1; d_call: .; cdr3_aa: CASSLWPENTEAFF; cdr3_nt: TGTGCCAGCAGTTTATGGCCCGAGAACACTGAAGCTTTCTTT
clone_size: .; v_call: TRBV12-3/TRBV12-4; j_call: TRBJ2-2; d_call: .; cdr3_aa: CASSLGNTGELFF; cdr3_nt: TGTGCCAGCAGTCTGGGGAACACCGGGGAGCTGTTTTTT
clone_size: .; v_call: TRBV5-1; j_call: TRBJ2-2; d_call: TRBD2; cdr3_aa: CASSPRGDVTGELFF; cdr3_nt: TGCGCCAGCAGCCCTCGGGGGGATGTGACCGGGGAGCTGTTTTTT
clone_size: .; v_call: TRBV15; j_call: TRBJ1-1; d_call: TRBD1; cdr3_aa: CATSAGQANTEAFF; cdr3_nt: TGTGCCACCAGCGCCGGACAGGCGAACACTGAAGCTTTCTTT
clone_size: .; v_call: TRBV27; j_call: TRBJ2-3; d_call: .; cdr3_aa: CASSLSNGNAQYF; cdr3_nt: TGTGCCAGCAGTTTATCGAACGGGAATGCGCAGTATTTT
clone_size: once; v_call: TRBV13; j_call: TRBJ1-4; d_call: .; cdr3_aa: CASRSGLHEKLFF; cdr3_nt: TGTGCCAGCAGGTCAGGCCTGCATGAAAAACTGTTTTTT
clone_size: .; v_call: TRBV6-5; j_call: TRBJ1-1; d_call: .; cdr3_aa: CASSPRTRGAEAFF; cdr3_nt: TGTGCCAGCAGTCCACGGACCCGCGGGGCTGAAGCTTTCTTT
clone_size: .; v_call: TRBV18; j_call: TRBJ2-3; d_call: .; cdr3_aa: CASSPDFTDTQYF; cdr3_nt: TGTGCCAGCTCACCCGACTTCACAGATACGCAGTATTTT